These 28 T cell receptor beta chains originate from one sample sequenced in a study of shared clonotypes between healthy human individuals. The assay was immunoSEQ multiplex PCR, and TCRdb's table has in-frame clones only and misses some. Of more than 500,000 clones listed, roughly 95% are singletons. Specimen: naive CD4+ T cells sorted from blood. Subset defined: CD45RA+ positively selected. Receptors were obtained from a woman aged 25-40 years in good health.

The V and J genes are TRBV27 and TRBJ2-2; D is ambiguous. The ends were cut back, 3 bases at V and 3 bases at J, with 11 bases in the middle. The CDR3 consists of 15 residues. Germline CDR1 and CDR2: MNHEY and SMNVEV (reference sequence). The CDR3 reads CASSLGWKDTGELFF. DNA of the CDR3: TGTGCCAGCAGTTTGGGCTGGAAAGACACCGGGGAGCTGTTTTTT.

This chain links TRBV15 with TRBJ2-7; possible D gene TRBD1, 5 bases. Trimming took 6 bases from V and 6 from J, leaving 15 bases between them. The CDR3 contains 13 residues. CDR1 and CDR2 from the germline V gene are LNHNV and YYDKDF (reference sequence). CDR3 in amino acids: CATSNQGSGEQYF. Here the CDR3 DNA reads TGTGCCACCAGTAATCAGGGTTCCGGCGAGCAGTACTTC.

The chain uses TRBV10-3 and TRBJ2-2; no clear D. The V end was cut by 3 bases, the J end by 4 bases, with 3 bases between. Germline values: CDR1 ENHRY, CDR2 SYGVKD. The length of the CDR3 is 12 residues. The CDR3 DNA reads TGTGCCATCAGTGACGGCACCGGGGAGCTGTTTTTT. It encodes CAISDGTGELFF.

The chain uses TRBV5-1 and TRBJ2-1, with 8 bases lining up with TRBD1. V lost 0 bases and J lost 5; bases outside the gene matches: 10. The germline V gene has CDR1 SGHRS and CDR2 YFSETQ. The CDR3 extends over 17 amino acids. The CDR3 nucleotides are TGCGCCAGCAGCTTGGAGAGGACAGGGAGAGGGGACAATGAGCAGTTCTTC. This codes for CASSLERTGRGDNEQFF. The full variable domain, completed using reference TRBV5-1 and TRBJ2-1, is KAGVTQTPRYLIKTRGQQVTLSCSPISGHRSVSWYQQTPGQGLQFLFEYFSETQRNKGNFPGRFSGRQFSNSRSEMNVSTLELGDSALYLCASSLERTGRGDNEQFFGPGTRLTVL.

The chain combines TRBV28 with TRBJ1-4, with 7 bases identical to TRBD1. Germline lookup yields CDR1 MDHEN and CDR2 SYDVKM. J lost 5 bases, V lost 10 bases, and 1 base had no gene match. The CDR3 covers 11 residues. CDR3 bases: TGTGCCATACAGGGGAATGAAAAACTGTTTTTT. Its protein is CAIQGNEKLFF.

The rearrangement links TRBV6-5 to TRBJ2-5; 9 bases line up with TRBD1. Trimming at V came to 2 bases and at J to 5 bases, leaving 9 bases not matched to a gene. The CDR3 has 16 amino acids. CDR1 and CDR2 (germline): MNHEY, SVGAGI. This chain's CDR3 is CASSYTAGQGGETQYF. The CDR3 DNA is TGTGCCAGCAGTTACACGGCGGGACAGGGCGGCGAGACCCAGTACTTC.

The rearrangement joins TRBV30 to TRBJ2-7; 8 nucleotides align to TRBD2. V shed 2 bases and J 4 bases; nucleotides not matched to a gene: 4. CDR1 is GTSNPN and CDR2 is SVGIG in the germline V gene (reference sequence). The CDR3 consists of 13 residues. The CDR3 DNA follows: TGTGCCTGGAGTTCCGGACTAGCATACGAGCAGTACTTC. This codes for CAWSSGLAYEQYF.

The genes are TRBV28 and TRBJ1-1, with D possibly TRBD1 on 6 matching bases. V was cut by 2 bases and J by 2 bases, with 12 bases left in between. There are 15 residues in the CDR3. CDR1 is MDHEN and CDR2 is SYDVKM in the germline V gene. The CDR3, as DNA: TGTGCCAGCAGTTTACGGGGGCTAAAAAACACTGAAGCTTTCTTT. Translation: CASSLRGLKNTEAFF.

This chain uses TRBV2 with TRBJ2-1; D might be TRBD2 (6 bases). Germline loops: CDR1 SNHLY, CDR2 FYNNEI. The CDR3 runs to 15 residues. The V and J ends lost 3 bases and 5 bases respectively, with 14 bases between them. The CDR3 spells CASSDFGRVDNEQFF. The DNA for the CDR3 is TGTGCCAGCAGTGATTTCGGGAGAGTCGACAATGAGCAGTTCTTC.

This chain uses TRBV10-3 with TRBJ2-7; tentative D call: TRBD1 (7 bases). CDR3 length equals 13 residues. Germline lookup yields CDR1 ENHRY and CDR2 SYGVKD. The V and J ends lost 4 bases and 4 bases respectively, with 11 bases between them. This CDR3 is CAISGGTEYEQYF. As DNA, the CDR3 is TGTGCCATCAGTGGCGGGACAGAATACGAGCAGTACTTC.

This chain joins TRBV11-2 and TRBJ2-3; weak D call: TRBD2 (7 bases). Germline assignment: CDR1 SGHAT and CDR2 FQNNGV. The CDR3 sequence is 13 residues long. V gave up 4 bases and J gave up 5 bases, with 10 bases separating them. The CDR3 sequence: CASSWGGRDTQYF. As DNA, the CDR3 is TGTGCCAGCAGCTGGGGGGGCCGAGATACGCAGTATTTT.

V and J are TRBV28 and TRBJ1-3, with a weak D call TRBD1 (5 bases). The CDR3 is 13 amino acids. With 6 bases removed from V and 4 bases from J, the gap between germline ends came to 10 bases. Germline V gene sequence: CDR1 MDHEN, CDR2 SYDVKM. This CDR3 is CASRGVSGNTIYF. As DNA, the CDR3 is TGTGCCAGCAGGGGGGTTTCCGGAAACACCATATATTTT.

The chain has TRBV6-4 and TRBJ1-5; possibly TRBD1 for D (6 bases). The V and J ends lost 0 bases and 0 bases respectively, with 21 bases between them. The length of the CDR3 is 20 residues. Germline lookup yields CDR1 MRHNA and CDR2 SNTAGT. CDR3 amino acids: CASSDSMLGGNLNSNQPQHF. The CDR3 nucleotides are TGTGCCAGCAGTGACTCGATGTTGGGGGGCAACCTTAATAGCAATCAGCCCCAGCATTTT.

V gene TRBV28 combines with J gene TRBJ2-7; no reliable D call. Germline CDR1 is MDHEN and CDR2 is SYDVKM. This CDR3 region has 15 residues. The ends were cut back, 4 bases at V and 1 base at J, with 14 bases in the middle. CDR3 bases: TGTGCCAGCAGTTACGGCCCGTCCGATTCCTACGAGCAGTACTTC. It translates to CASSYGPSDSYEQYF.

V and J are TRBV5-1 and TRBJ2-6, with 8 positions matching TRBD1. This CDR3 has 16 amino acids. V trimming: 4 bases; J trimming: 2 bases; junction bases outside the gene matches: 5. Germline CDR1 and CDR2: SGHRS and YFSETQ. The CDR3 bases are TGCGCCAGCAGCCGTGCCAGGGGGCCTGGGGCCAACGTCCTGACTTTC. Translation: CASSRARGPGANVLTF.

The chain is built from TRBV2 and TRBJ2-6; D unclear. CDR3 length: 13 residues. CDR1 SNHLY and CDR2 FYNNEI come from the germline V gene. V lost 3 bases, J lost 7 bases, and 7 bases lay in between. The CDR3 DNA is TGTGCCAGCAGTGAGTTCCCCGCCAACGTCCTGACTTTC. Protein product: CASSEFPANVLTF.

Regarding this clone: This CDR3 is also generated by other DNA sequences in the sample. The gene calls are TRBV2 and TRBJ2-7; TRBD2 agrees at 11 bases. The CDR3 sequence is 14 residues long. The trim removed 6 bases at V and 4 bases at J, leaving 5 bases unmatched. CDR1 is SNHLY, CDR2 FYNNEI, per germline. DNA for the CDR3: TGTGCCAGCAGGCCTGGACTAGCGGGTTACGAGCAGTACTTC. This encodes CASRPGLAGYEQYF.

The chain uses TRBV6-5 and TRBJ2-5; 7 bases are shared with TRBD1. The ends lost 4 bases at V and 4 bases at J; junction bases unmatched: 3. Germline CDR1 MNHEY, CDR2 SVGAGI. The length of the CDR3 is 13 residues. Here the CDR3 DNA reads TGTGCCAGCAGTTGGGACAGAAGAGAGACCCAGTACTTC. Translation: CASSWDRRETQYF.

This clone appeared a few times. The chain carries TRBV10-3 and TRBJ1-1, with D hard to call. Trimming cost V 3 bases and J 6 bases, with 8 bases left between them. CDR3 length: 12 amino acids. Germline CDR1 and CDR2: ENHRY and SYGVKD. Written as DNA, the CDR3 is TGTGCCATCAGTGACGGCGGCGCTGAAGCTTTCTTT. Its translation is CAISDGGAEAFF.

This rearrangement joins TRBV5-1 to TRBJ2-7, with D perhaps given as TRBD1 or TRBD2 (5 bases each). The CDR3 totals 16 residues. The germline CDR1 and CDR2 sequences are SGHRS and YFSETQ. With 2 bases removed from V and 2 bases from J, the gap between germline ends came to 17 bases. The CDR3 loop is CASSFYTGTGTYEQYF. The CDR3 DNA reads as TGCGCCAGCAGCTTTTACACCGGGACGGGGACCTACGAGCAGTACTTC.

V gene TRBV7-6 combines with J gene TRBJ2-1; 12 bases agree with TRBD2. The junction had 4 bases not matched to a gene; V was cut back by 2 bases and J by 8 bases. CDR1 SGHVS and CDR2 FNYEAQ come from the germline V gene. This CDR3 comprises 15 residues. Here the CDR3 reads CASSLSGTSGYEQFF. Here the CDR3 DNA reads TGTGCCAGCAGCTTATCCGGGACTAGCGGGTATGAGCAGTTCTTC.

The V call is TRBV19, the J call TRBJ1-2, with TRBD1 identical over 9 bases. The CDR3 sequence is 16 residues long. Germline values: CDR1 LNHDA, CDR2 SQIVND (reference sequence). The J segment lost 7 bases and the V segment lost 0 bases, leaving 9 bases of the junction unmatched. CDR3 region: CASSIDRTGQGFGYTF. Written as DNA, the CDR3 is TGTGCCAGTAGTATAGATCGAACGGGACAGGGCTTTGGCTACACCTTC.

In DNA, the CDR3 is TGTGCCAGCAGTGAAAGCGGACTGGGGGGCTACACCTTC. Translation: CASSESGLGGYTF. The V gene is TRBV2, the J gene TRBJ1-2; D gene unclear. The CDR3 is 13 residues long. Germline loops: CDR1 SNHLY, CDR2 FYNNEI. Trimming stripped 2 bases from V and 8 bases from J, with 12 bases between.

The chain couples TRBV6-1 to TRBJ2-1; 7 nucleotides align to TRBD2. Germline values: CDR1 MNHNS, CDR2 SASEGT. This CDR3 has 15 amino acids. Trimming at V came to 7 bases and at J to 6 bases, leaving 12 bases not matched to a gene. CDR3 loop: CASTIAGRRSNEQFF. The CDR3, as DNA: TGTGCCAGCACAATAGCGGGTCGCCGGTCCAATGAGCAGTTCTTC.

This chain joins TRBV2 and TRBJ2-3; 7 bases align to TRBD1. Germline V gene data show CDR1 as SNHLY and CDR2 as FYNNEI. V dropped 7 bases and J dropped 1; count of bases not matched to a gene: 5. The CDR3 loop spans 14 amino acids. The CDR3 reads CASTKTGGTDTQYF. The CDR3 bases are TGTGCCAGCACTAAAACAGGGGGCACAGATACGCAGTATTTT.

V usage is TRBV5-1 and J usage is TRBJ2-1; 10 bases map to TRBD2. Germline CDR1 SGHRS, CDR2 YFSETQ. The CDR3 covers 17 residues. The J segment lost 5 bases and the V segment lost 4 bases, leaving 12 bases of the junction unmatched. The CDR3 loop is CASSIRTSGTGDNEQFF. The CDR3 region has the DNA TGCGCCAGCAGCATTCGGACTAGCGGAACCGGGGACAATGAGCAGTTCTTC.

Comment on this clone: Other DNA sequences within the sample encode an identical CDR3. V usage is TRBV5-1 and J usage is TRBJ1-2; TRBD1 matches 7 bases. Germline V gene lookup returns CDR1 SGHRS and CDR2 YFSETQ. Trimming took 0 bases from V and 4 from J; bases not matched to a gene: 0. The CDR3 runs 13 residues. CDR3 in DNA: TGCGCCAGCAGCTTGGAGGGGGCCTATGGCTACACCTTC. Its translation is CASSLEGAYGYTF.

V gene TRBV19 combines with J gene TRBJ1-5; no firm D call. The length of the CDR3 is 16 residues. The germline V gene has CDR1 LNHDA and CDR2 SQIVND (reference sequence). The ends were cut back, 1 base at V and 0 bases at J, with 10 bases in the middle. The CDR3: CASSIGFSYSNQPQHF. The CDR3, as DNA: TGTGCCAGTAGTATAGGCTTCAGTTATAGCAATCAGCCCCAGCATTTT.